This T cell receptor (beta chain) emerged from a study of T cell responses to AZD1222 COVID-19 vaccine. Study details: Doses given second, at about 4 or about 12 weeks, were pooled.

Points on this clone: Antigen: not known.

TCRdb's copy holds only in-frame clones and misses some; the assay was immunoSEQ multiplex PCR. This sample has 120,000 or so clones, with more than 70% found just once. Findings and caveats of the study: Unmutated regions of variants are reportedly targeted by nearly half of spike-specific TCRs. Clonal diversity was possibly underestimated, and the donors were mostly white British, with more females. Across the whole spike, CD4 TCRs peaked at regions 160-218 and 743-854.

The V end lost 9 bases, the J end lost 5 bases, and 11 bases lay between the germline ends. CDR3 length equals 11 residues. Germline V gene data show CDR1 as ENHRY and CDR2 as SYGVKD. The chain joins TRBV10-3 to TRBJ2-7; D is possibly TRBD1 (5 bases). Sequences were derived from peripheral blood, sampled on day 0 of AZD1222 vaccination. The sequence was collected from an adult in good health. CDR3 in amino acids: CAIQGLHEQYF. The DNA for the CDR3 is TGTGCCATTCAGGGTTTACACGAGCAGTACTTC.